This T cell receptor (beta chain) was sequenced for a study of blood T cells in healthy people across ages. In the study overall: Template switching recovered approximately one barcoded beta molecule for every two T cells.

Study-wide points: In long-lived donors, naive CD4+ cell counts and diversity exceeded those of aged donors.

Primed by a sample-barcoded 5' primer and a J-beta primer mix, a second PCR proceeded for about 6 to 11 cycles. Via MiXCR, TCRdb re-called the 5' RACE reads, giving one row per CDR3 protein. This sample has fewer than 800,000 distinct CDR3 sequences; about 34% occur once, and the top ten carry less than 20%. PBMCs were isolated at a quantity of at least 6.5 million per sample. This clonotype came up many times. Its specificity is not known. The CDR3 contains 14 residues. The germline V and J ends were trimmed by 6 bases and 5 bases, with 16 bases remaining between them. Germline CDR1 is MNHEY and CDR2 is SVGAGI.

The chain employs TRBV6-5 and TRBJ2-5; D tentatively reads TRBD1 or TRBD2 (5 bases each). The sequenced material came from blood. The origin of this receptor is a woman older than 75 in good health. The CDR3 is CASSPVGTGETQYF. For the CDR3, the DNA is TGTGCCAGCAGCCCAGTGGGGACGGGGGAGACCCAGTACTTC.